This T cell receptor beta chain was sequenced for a study of blood T cell repertoires in COVID-19. At the level of the study: Whether acute or convalescent, the COVID-19 samples came from the United States, Italy and Spain. T cells, B-cell-depleted T cells, or PBMCs supplied cDNA or gDNA.

V lost 5 bases to trimming and J lost 2 bases; unmatched junction nucleotides: 8. Germline V lookup: CDR1 MNHEY, CDR2 SVGEGT. The CDR3 length is 15 residues. Per the original data handling: Reference gene primer amplification gave estimated nucleated cell counts. The method was immunoSEQ multiplex PCR; TCRdb's version includes in-frame clones alone and lacks a portion of them. The V and J calls and clone size were taken over from that table, and D and trimming were inferred from the DNA. Among some 60,000 clones listed, almost 85% were seen once. The sequence came from a human donor in a cohort sampled during active COVID-19. The genes are TRBV6-2 or TRBV6-3 and TRBJ1-1, with 7 positions matching TRBD1. Input material: peripheral blood. The CDR3, as DNA: TGTGCCAGCAGTAACCGAGGGGGCCGTAACACTGAAGCTTTCTTT. Protein: CASSNRGGRNTEAFF.